This is a list of T cell receptor beta chains from one sample in a study of T cells in Graves' hyperthyroidism and ophthalmopathy. TCRdb reanalysed the multiplex PCR reads using MiXCR and keeps one entry per CDR3 protein. The table records about 350,000 distinct CDR3 sequences, roughly 20% of them present only once. The sequenced sample was blood. The receptor set was obtained from a woman in her forties with Graves' ophthalmopathy. Each CDR3 is given with its conserved first and last residue. A D gene is named only where the DNA matches it firmly. For some rows the clone size is stated as once, few or many, or as a class when expanded; others skip it.

d_call	clone_size	j_call	v_call	cdr3_aa	cdr3_nt
NA	many	TRBJ2-3	TRBV2	CASRSGLGTQYF	TGTGCCAGCAGAAGCGGGTTGGGTACGCAGTATTTT
NA	once	TRBJ1-5	TRBV20-1	CSARSLAGGGNQPQHF	TGCAGTGCTAGATCGCTGGCGGGGGGAGGCAATCAGCCCCAGCATTTT
TRBD2	many	TRBJ2-7	TRBV11-2	CASSLHLTGTRSSEQYF	TGTGCCAGCAGCTTGCATTTAACCGGGACTAGATCTAGCGAGCAGTACTTC
TRBD2	many	TRBJ2-5	TRBV12-3/TRBV12-4	CASRTSGRPWETQYF	TGTGCCAGCAGAACTAGCGGGAGGCCTTGGGAGACCCAGTACTTC
NA	many	TRBJ1-6	TRBV27	CASSPTGDSPLHF	TGTGCCAGCAGCCCCACCGGGGACTCACCCCTCCACTTT
NA	many	TRBJ1-1	TRBV25-1	CASSEYFPTEAFF	TGTGCCAGCAGTGAATATTTCCCCACTGAAGCTTTCTTT
NA	NA	TRBJ2-5	TRBV11-2	CASSYRELEGETQYF	TGTGCCAGCAGCTACCGGGAGCTGGAAGGGGAGACCCAGTACTTC
NA	many	TRBJ1-5	TRBV3-1	CASSQAPSGQPQHF	TGTGCCAGCAGCCAAGCCCCCAGCGGACAGCCCCAGCATTTT
TRBD1	many	TRBJ1-5	TRBV27	CASRLRTGSQPQHF	TGTGCCAGCAGACTAAGGACAGGATCACAGCCCCAGCATTTT
NA	many	TRBJ2-7	TRBV5-5	CASSLPGYSYEQYF	TGTGCCAGCAGCTTGCCAGGGTACTCCTACGAGCAGTACTTC
NA	many	TRBJ2-2	TRBV7-3	CASSSSRGTGELFF	TGTGCCAGCAGCTCATCCCGGGGGACCGGGGAGCTGTTTTTT
TRBD1	many	TRBJ1-2	TRBV24-1	CATDPPGQGRGYTF	TGTGCCACCGACCCCCCGGGACAGGGGCGTGGCTACACCTTC
NA	many	TRBJ1-1	TRBV29-1	CSVVGGRTEAFF	TGCAGCGTTGTAGGGGGGCGGACTGAAGCTTTCTTT
TRBD1	many	TRBJ2-5	TRBV7-2	CASSFRTGEETQYF	TGTGCCAGCAGCTTTCGGACAGGGGAAGAGACCCAGTACTTC
NA	many	TRBJ1-1	TRBV30	CAWSVRGANTEAFF	TGTGCCTGGAGTGTACGCGGGGCAAACACTGAAGCTTTCTTT
NA	many	TRBJ2-7	TRBV27	CASSSWTGRGEPYEQYF	TGTGCCAGCAGTTCATGGACAGGGAGGGGCGAGCCATACGAGCAGTACTTC
TRBD2	NA	TRBJ2-5	TRBV6-2/TRBV6-3	CASSYGTSGDQETQYF	TGTGCCAGCAGTTATGGGACTAGCGGGGACCAAGAGACCCAGTACTTC
TRBD1	NA	TRBJ2-5	TRBV7-2	CASSLSGTEGSETQYF	TGTGCCAGCAGCTTATCAGGGACAGAGGGCAGCGAGACCCAGTACTTC
NA	many	TRBJ2-7	TRBV5-6	CASSFRLTYEQYF	TGTGCCAGCAGCTTCAGGTTGACCTACGAGCAGTACTTC
NA	many	TRBJ1-1	TRBV4-1	CASGPRIPLEAFF	TGCGCCAGCGGCCCACGGATCCCTCTTGAAGCTTTCTTT
NA	many	TRBJ2-5	TRBV6-1	CASSEVSGEAETQYF	TGTGCCAGCAGTGAAGTCTCAGGGGAGGCAGAGACCCAGTACTTC
NA	NA	TRBJ2-7	TRBV28	CASIGGRQSYEQYF	TGTGCCAGCATAGGTGGGCGACAGTCCTACGAGCAGTACTTC
NA	NA	TRBJ1-1	TRBV24-1	CATRSGGNTEAFF	TGTGCCACCAGGTCCGGTGGGAACACTGAAGCTTTCTTT
NA	many	TRBJ1-1	TRBV20-1	CSAMGNTEAFF	TGCAGTGCCATGGGGAACACTGAAGCTTTCTTT
NA	many	TRBJ1-2	TRBV29-1	CSVEETVGGYTF	TGCAGCGTTGAAGAGACTGTGGGTGGCTACACCTTC
NA	many	TRBJ2-7	TRBV5-1	CASSPLGYEQYF	TGCGCCAGCAGTCCTTTGGGATACGAGCAGTACTTC
NA	many	TRBJ1-6	TRBV12-3/TRBV12-4	CASSSTGFNSPLHF	TGTGCCAGCAGTTCGACAGGTTTTAATTCACCCCTCCACTTT
TRBD2	NA	TRBJ2-7	TRBV12-3/TRBV12-4	CASSSSGSMHEQYF	TGTGCCAGCAGTTCTAGCGGGAGCATGCACGAGCAGTACTTC
NA	many	TRBJ2-2	TRBV28	CATRRTGLDAGELFF	TGTGCCACCCGTCGGACGGGCCTCGACGCCGGGGAGCTGTTTTTT
NA	many	TRBJ2-2	TRBV30	CAWRGWEAGTGELFF	TGTGCCTGGAGGGGGTGGGAGGCCGGCACCGGGGAGCTGTTTTTT
TRBD2	many	TRBJ2-7	TRBV6-5	CASKAGGSGPYEQYF	TGTGCCAGCAAAGCCGGGGGGAGCGGACCCTACGAGCAGTACTTC
TRBD1	NA	TRBJ2-2	TRBV27	CASSPRTGQGWTGELFF	TGTGCCAGCAGTCCCCGGACGGGACAGGGTTGGACCGGGGAGCTGTTTTTT
TRBD1	few	TRBJ2-5	TRBV12-3/TRBV12-4	CASSSGQGGGETQYF	TGTGCCAGCAGTTCGGGACAGGGGGGCGGAGAGACCCAGTACTTC
TRBD1	many	TRBJ2-5	TRBV12-3/TRBV12-4	CASSLGQGRQETQYF	TGTGCCAGCAGCCTAGGACAGGGGAGGCAAGAGACCCAGTACTTC
TRBD1	many	TRBJ1-1	TRBV7-6	CASSASTGMGTEAFF	TGTGCCAGCAGCGCCTCGACAGGGATGGGGACTGAAGCTTTCTTT
NA	many	TRBJ1-1	TRBV6-5	CASSYSALTLNTEAFF	TGTGCCAGCAGTTACTCGGCACTAACCCTGAACACTGAAGCTTTCTTT
NA	many	TRBJ2-6	TRBV4-2	CASSQAPAGANVLTF	TGTGCCAGCAGCCAAGCGCCAGCCGGGGCCAACGTCCTGACTTTC
TRBD2	NA	TRBJ2-7	TRBV9	CASSPGLATIYEQYF	TGTGCCAGCAGCCCGGGACTAGCGACCATCTACGAGCAGTACTTC
NA	many	TRBJ2-2	TRBV6-5	CASSWARAAGGELFF	TGTGCCAGCAGTTGGGCCCGGGCCGCTGGCGGGGAGCTGTTTTTT
NA	many	TRBJ1-2	TRBV12-3/TRBV12-4	CASSLGTWGRDGYTF	TGTGCCAGCAGTTTAGGCACCTGGGGGCGGGATGGCTACACCTTC
NA	many	TRBJ1-2	TRBV30	CAWSVTGAGYTF	TGTGCCTGGAGTGTAACGGGGGCTGGCTACACCTTC
NA	many	TRBJ1-1	TRBV30	CAWTPGSTREAFF	TGTGCCTGGACCCCCGGGTCGACCCGTGAAGCTTTCTTT
NA	NA	TRBJ2-1	TRBV15	CATRPRPLDLSSYNEQFF	TGTGCCACCCGCCCAAGACCTCTAGACTTGAGCTCCTACAATGAGCAGTTCTTC
NA	many	TRBJ2-5	TRBV4-1	CASSRRLGRETQYF	TGCGCCAGCAGCCGAAGACTTGGTCGGGAGACCCAGTACTTC
NA	many	TRBJ2-7	TRBV28	CASSPGGRKLSYEQYF	TGTGCCAGCAGTCCGGGTGGGCGGAAACTCTCCTACGAGCAGTACTTC
NA	NA	TRBJ1-4	TRBV18	CASSTGTQGNEKLFF	TGTGCCAGCTCAACCGGAACGCAGGGAAATGAAAAACTGTTTTTT
NA	many	TRBJ2-2	TRBV5-6	CASSFTGPNTGELFF	TGTGCCAGCAGCTTTACCGGACCGAACACCGGGGAGCTGTTTTTT
TRBD1	many	TRBJ2-7	TRBV6-2/TRBV6-3	CASRYSGTGVHEQYF	TGTGCCAGCAGGTACTCCGGGACAGGGGTCCACGAGCAGTACTTC
TRBD1	NA	TRBJ2-5	TRBV29-1	CSVRQGRIVETQYF	TGCAGCGTCCGACAGGGGAGGATAGTAGAGACCCAGTACTTC
TRBD2	many	TRBJ2-7	TRBV6-2/TRBV6-3	CASSYSVAGPFGHF	TGTGCCAGCAGTTACTCGGTAGCGGGGCCTTTCGGCCACTTC
TRBD1	many	TRBJ1-1	TRBV20-1	CSARDRRGQGFRGTEAFF	TGCAGTGCTAGAGATCGGCGGGGACAGGGGTTTAGAGGTACTGAAGCTTTCTTT
NA	many	TRBJ2-7	TRBV7-6	CASSLVLSEEQYF	TGTGCCAGCAGCTTAGTATTATCCGAAGAGCAGTACTTC
NA	NA	TRBJ1-5	TRBV27	CASRNTARDNQPQPF	TGTGCCAGCCGGAATACGGCCAGGGATAATCAGCCCCAGCCTTTT
TRBD1	many	TRBJ1-5	TRBV19	CATKQGAGNQPQHF	TGTGCCACCAAACAGGGGGCAGGCAATCAGCCCCAGCATTTT